Sequencing of this T cell receptor (beta chain) was carried out in a study of CD8+ T cells in alopecia areata. Study-level background: For the treated group, dosing was oral tofacitinib at 5 to 10 mg twice daily. Dosing with tofacitinib proceeded for 6 to 18 months, followed by 6 months off drug.

The CDR3 is 14 residues long. CDR1 is SGHRS, CDR2 YFSETQ, per germline. The V gene lost 0 bases and the J gene lost 5 bases, with 11 bases spanning the gap. This clone was seen only a few times. cDNA serving as the sequencing template came from extracted, reverse transcribed RNA. Some clones are missing from TCRdb's copy, which holds only in-frame ones; the method was immunoSEQ multiplex PCR. Among some 95,000 clones listed, 35% to 50% were seen once. The gene calls are TRBV5-1 and TRBJ2-5; TRBD2 is a possible D gene (6 bases). This sequence was found in a human donor with alopecia areata. The sample taken for sequencing was CD4+ T cells sorted from blood. In DNA, the CDR3 is TGCGCCAGCAGCTTGGCCGGCGGGGCGGAGACCCAGTACTTC. Translating it yields CASSLAGGAETQYF.